What follows are 23 T cell receptor beta chains derived from one specimen sequenced in a study of beta chain features in type 1 diabetes. All of the isolated RNA was reverse transcribed, so expressed TCRB transcripts were sequenced. Libraries were prepared by immunoSEQ multiplex PCR; TCRdb keeps only in-frame clonotypes and omits some of them. The table shows a few hundred thousand clones, with around 20% occurring only once. Their antigens are not known. Whole-study results and caveats: Significant though moderate, a shortening of TCRB CDR3s appeared in all four CD4+ subsets of Type 1 diabetes patients.

The source material was naive CD4+ T cells from blood. These receptors were taken from a woman between 35 and 50 years old with type 1 diabetes.

Turning to this clone: Other nucleotide sequences from this sample produce the same CDR3. The CDR3 reads CASSLDRGGNTIYF. In DNA, the CDR3 is TGTGCCAGCAGCCTCGACAGGGGGGGAAACACCATATATTTT. The V call is TRBV7-2, the J call TRBJ1-3, with 9 bases aligning to TRBD1. The CDR3 is 14 amino acids. The germline gives CDR1 SGHTA, CDR2 FQGNSA. J was trimmed by 4 bases and V by 5 bases; bases with no gene match: 3.

Remarks on this clone: Other DNA sequences from this sample encode an identical CDR3 as well. The V gene is TRBV5-4, the J gene TRBJ2-1, with D maybe TRBD1 (7 bases). Looked up from germline, CDR1 is SGHNT and CDR2 is YYREEE (reference sequence). This CDR3 has 13 residues. The V end lost 2 bases, the J end lost 6 bases, and 9 bases lay between the germline ends. The CDR3 region has the DNA TGTGCCAGCAGCTTTCAGGGGGGCAATGAGCAGTTCTTC. Its translation is CASSFQGGNEQFF.

The chain is built from TRBV19 and TRBJ2-1; TRBD2 aligns across 15 bases. Per the germline V gene, CDR1 is LNHDA and CDR2 is SQIVND (reference sequence). The CDR3 contains 15 residues. Losses at the gene ends were 7 bases for V and 7 bases for J; bases not matched to a gene: 5. CDR3 in DNA: TGTGCCAGTATCCGGACTAGCGGGGGGGAGAATGAGCAGTTCTTC. This translates into CASIRTSGGENEQFF.

CDR3 residues: CAWSVVGDLTDTQYF. For the CDR3, the DNA is TGTGCCTGGAGTGTAGTGGGAGACCTCACAGATACGCAGTATTTT. V gene TRBV30 combines with J gene TRBJ2-3; possible D gene TRBD2, 5 bases. The CDR3 sequence is 15 residues long. Trimming took 0 bases from V and 2 from J, leaving 12 bases between them. Germline V gene sequence: CDR1 GTSNPN, CDR2 SVGIG (reference sequence).

This clone was detected only a few times. The chain employs TRBV7-9 and TRBJ2-1, with 7 positions matching TRBD2. The CDR3 runs to 12 residues. With 2 bases clipped from V and 10 bases from J, the junction kept 2 bases outside the gene matches. The germline CDR1 and CDR2 sequences are SEHNR and FQNEAQ (reference sequence). As DNA, the CDR3 is TGTGCCAGCAGCTTATACGGGGGGGAGCAGTTCTTC. Translating gives CASSLYGGEQFF.

V usage is TRBV15 and J usage is TRBJ1-6; 10 bases agree with TRBD1. The length of the CDR3 is 17 residues. The germline gives CDR1 LNHNV, CDR2 YYDKDF (reference sequence). V dropped 0 bases and J dropped 7; count of bases not matched to a gene: 6. The CDR3 nucleotides are TGTGCCACCAGCAGAGATTGGACAGGGGGGCACAATTCACCCCTCCACTTT. Its translation is CATSRDWTGGHNSPLHF.

In this sample, this clone turned up a few times. The V call is TRBV25-1, the J call TRBJ2-7; D perhaps matches TRBD1 (6 bases). CDR3 length equals 14 residues. Germline V gene lookup returns CDR1 MGHDK and CDR2 SYGVNS. V shed 3 bases and J shed 5 bases, with 14 bases lying between them. The CDR3 DNA sequence: TGTGCCAGCAGTGATCCGACAGGTTCTGACGAGCAGTACTTC. As protein: CASSDPTGSDEQYF.

V usage is TRBV18 and J usage is TRBJ1-2; 10 bases fit TRBD1. This CDR3 spans 15 amino acids. From germline, CDR1 is KGHSH and CDR2 LQKENI. Trimming took 3 bases from V and 2 from J; bases not matched to a gene: 3. CDR3 residues: CASSPQDRGNYGYTF. The CDR3 region has the DNA TGTGCCAGCTCACCCCAGGACAGGGGGAACTATGGCTACACCTTC.

V and J are TRBV21-1 and TRBJ2-5; TRBD2 reflects the table's D call only, with no check against the DNA. TRBV21-1 is tagged as a pseudogene. This CDR3 is built from 14 residues. CDR3 DNA sequence: TGTGCCAGCAGCCTCGCGGAGGGCTCGGAGACCCAGTACTTC. Its translation: CASSLAEGSETQYF.

This clone was recorded a few times. The chain combines TRBV10-3 with TRBJ1-1; perhaps TRBD1 as D (5 bases). CDR1 is ENHRY, CDR2 SYGVKD, per germline. The CDR3 has 12 residues. V was cut by 7 bases and J by 1 base, with 7 bases left in between. The CDR3 nucleotides read TGTGCCATCAACGGGGGGAACACTGAAGCTTTCTTT. This gives the protein CAINGGNTEAFF.

The chain recombines TRBV28 with TRBJ2-3; TRBD1 matches 7 bases. The CDR3 contains 15 residues. The J segment lost 2 bases and the V segment lost 6 bases, leaving 8 bases of the junction unmatched. The V gene's germline CDR1 is MDHEN and CDR2 SYDVKM. The CDR3 nucleotides read TGTGCCAGCAGGGTTGACAGGGCACACACAGATACGCAGTATTTT. Translating gives CASRVDRAHTDTQYF. Full variable domain (remainder filled in from reference TRBV28 and TRBJ2-3): DVKVTQSSRYLVKRTGEKVFLECVQDMDHENMFWYRQDPGLGLRLIYFSYDVKMKEKGDIPEGYSVSREKKERFSLILESASTNQTSMYLCASRVDRAHTDTQYFGPGTRLTVL.

The chain links TRBV29-1 to TRBJ2-7, with unresolved D. This CDR3 has 13 amino acids. V dropped 3 bases and J dropped 1 base, with 10 bases sitting between them. Germline V gene data show CDR1 as SQVTM and CDR2 as ANQGSEA. In DNA form, the CDR3 reads TGCAGCGTTGAGGTGTCCGGTTCCTACGAGCAGTACTTC. It codes for CSVEVSGSYEQYF.

The rearrangement joins TRBV11-1 to TRBJ2-2; 9 bases agree with TRBD2. V shed 5 bases, J shed 3 bases, and the junction held 7 bases outside the gene matches. This CDR3 is 16 amino acids long. The germline CDR1 and CDR2 sequences are SGHAT and FQDESV (reference sequence). CDR3 amino acids: CASSGGTSRDTGELFF. In DNA form, the CDR3 reads TGTGCCAGCAGCGGAGGGACTAGCAGGGACACCGGGGAGCTGTTTTTT.

The chain carries TRBV7-3 and TRBJ2-1; 8 nucleotides agree with TRBD2. Germline CDR1 SGHTA, CDR2 FQGTGA. Trimming removed 5 bases from V and 6 bases from J; junction bases left unmatched: 6. CDR3 length: 14 amino acids. The CDR3 is CASSPRLASNEQFF. CDR3 DNA sequence: TGTGCCAGCAGCCCCAGACTAGCGTCCAATGAGCAGTTCTTC.

This clone came up a few times. This sequence joins TRBV15 and TRBJ2-5; a possible D gene is TRBD2 (7 bases). Germline CDR1 and CDR2: LNHNV and YYDKDF (reference sequence). V lost 3 bases and J 5 bases, leaving 16 bases between the germline ends. The CDR3 length is 15 residues. The CDR3 nucleotides read TGTGCCACCAGCAGGCTAGCGGAGAGGGGGGAGACCCAGTACTTC. Its translation is CATSRLAERGETQYF.

This clone was recorded a few times. The genes are TRBV6-5 and TRBJ1-1, with D perhaps matching TRBD1 (5 bases). Per germline, CDR1 MNHEY and CDR2 SVGAGI. This CDR3 comprises 14 residues. Trimming cost V 3 bases and J 4 bases, with 12 bases left between them. The CDR3 loop is CASSYTRGTTEAFF. Here the CDR3 DNA reads TGTGCCAGCAGTTATACAAGGGGCACCACTGAAGCTTTCTTT.

In its sample, this clone was seen a few times. The chain links TRBV28 to TRBJ2-5; 10 nucleotides align to TRBD1. CDR1 is MDHEN and CDR2 is SYDVKM in the germline V gene. The V and J ends lost 6 bases and 9 bases, in that order; junction bases with no gene match: 4. The length of the CDR3 is 12 residues. The CDR3 here is CASRPGQGSQYF. As DNA, the CDR3 is TGTGCCAGCAGACCGGGACAGGGGTCCCAGTACTTC.

The chain has TRBV7-3 and TRBJ1-6, with a weak D call TRBD1 (6 bases). In germline, CDR1 is SGHTA, CDR2 FQGTGA. Trimming took 6 bases from V and 5 from J, leaving 11 bases between them. The CDR3 spans 14 residues. The CDR3 bases are TGTGCCAGCAGTACCGGGACAAATAATTCACCCCTCCACTTT. Encoded protein: CASSTGTNNSPLHF.

The V call is TRBV28, the J call TRBJ2-1, with TRBD2 matching over 7 bases. V was pared by 3 bases and J by 8 bases, with 10 bases of the junction left unmatched. The CDR3 length is 15 residues. The germline V gene encodes CDR1 MDHEN and CDR2 SYDVKM. CDR3 loop: CASSFRDYGGDEQFF. The CDR3 DNA reads as TGTGCCAGCAGTTTCCGGGACTATGGAGGGGATGAGCAGTTCTTC.

This clone was seen once. This chain links TRBV5-6 with TRBJ2-5; D is undetermined. The CDR3 consists of 14 residues. Germline loops: CDR1 SGHDT, CDR2 YYEEEE. V was shortened by 5 bases and J by 2 bases, with 13 bases between the two germline ends. Here the CDR3 reads CASRRLGDQETQYF. CDR3 sequence (DNA): TGTGCCAGCAGACGCCTCGGAGATCAAGAGACCCAGTACTTC.

Concerning this clone itself: Other DNA sequences within the sample encode an identical CDR3. The chain carries TRBV9 and TRBJ2-5; possibly TRBD2 for D (5 bases). The CDR3 is 12 amino acids. Per the germline V gene, CDR1 is SGDLS and CDR2 is YYNGEE. Trimming shortened V by 2 bases and J by 5 bases, and 7 bases separated the two germline ends. The CDR3 region is CASSVGGETQYF. In DNA form, the CDR3 reads TGTGCCAGCAGCGTGGGCGGGGAGACCCAGTACTTC. The complete variable domain, with remaining parts taken from reference TRBV9 and TRBJ2-5, reads DSGVTQTPKHLITATGQRVTLRCSPRSGDLSVYWYQQSLDQGLQFLIQYYNGEERAKGNILERFSAQQFPDLHSELNLSSLELGDSALYFCASSVGGETQYFGPGTRLLVL.

The chain recombines TRBV5-1 with TRBJ2-7, with D perhaps TRBD1 (6 bases). Per the germline V gene, CDR1 is SGHRS and CDR2 is YFSETQ. This CDR3 has 14 residues. V shed 2 bases and J shed 2 bases, with 11 bases lying between them. The CDR3 spells CASSFPGATYEQYF. The CDR3 coding sequence is TGCGCCAGCAGCTTTCCAGGGGCCACCTACGAGCAGTACTTC.

This clone was seen a few times. The chain has TRBV27 and TRBJ2-1; a weak D match, TRBD2 (5 bases). In germline, CDR1 is MNHEY, CDR2 SMNVEV (reference sequence). This CDR3 contains 14 residues. V was shortened by 5 bases and J by 8 bases, with 16 bases between the two germline ends. As DNA, the CDR3 is TGTGCCAGCAGTACCCCGACGGGATCACATGAGCAGTTCTTC. This codes for CASSTPTGSHEQFF.